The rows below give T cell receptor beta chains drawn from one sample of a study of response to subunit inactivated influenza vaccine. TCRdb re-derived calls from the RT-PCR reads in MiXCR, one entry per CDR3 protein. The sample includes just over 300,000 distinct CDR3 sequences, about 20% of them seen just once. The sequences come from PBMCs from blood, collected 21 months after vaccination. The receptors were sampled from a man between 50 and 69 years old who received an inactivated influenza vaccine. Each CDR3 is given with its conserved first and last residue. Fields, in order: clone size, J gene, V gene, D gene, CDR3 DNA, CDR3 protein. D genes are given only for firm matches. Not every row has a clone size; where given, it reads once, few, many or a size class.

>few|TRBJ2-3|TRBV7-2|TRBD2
TGTGCCAGCAAGAGCGGGAGTGGTGATACGCAGTATTTT
CASKSGSGDTQYF
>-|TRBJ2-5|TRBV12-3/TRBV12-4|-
TGTGCCAGCACACACGGGGCGAGGGAGACCCAGTACTTC
CASTHGARETQYF
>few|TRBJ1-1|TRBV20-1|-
TGCAGTGCTAGAGATGGATGGGGGCGAGGTTCAGGAACTGAAGCTTTCTTT
CSARDGWGRGSGTEAFF
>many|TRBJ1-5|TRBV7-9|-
TGTGCCAGCAGCTCCGCGTTTAGCAATCAGCCCCAGCATTTT
CASSSAFSNQPQHF
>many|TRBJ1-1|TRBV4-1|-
TGCGCCAGCAGCCATAACACTGAAGCTTTCTTT
CASSHNTEAFF
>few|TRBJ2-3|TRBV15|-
TGTGCCACCAGCAGAGTAAGGGCCAGCACAGATACGCAGTATTTT
CATSRVRASTDTQYF
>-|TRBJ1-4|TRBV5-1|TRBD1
TGCGCCAGCAGCTTAAGGACAGGAGGTGAAAAACTGTTTTTT
CASSLRTGGEKLFF
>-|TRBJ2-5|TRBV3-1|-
TGTGCCAGCAGCCAAGGGTACAGCCAAGAGACCCAGTACTTC
CASSQGYSQETQYF
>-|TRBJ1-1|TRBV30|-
TGTGCCTGGACCCCGACAGAAAACACTGAAGCTTTCTTT
CAWTPTENTEAFF
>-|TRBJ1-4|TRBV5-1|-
TGCGCCAGCAGCCTAATGTCAACTAATGAAAAACTGTTTTTT
CASSLMSTNEKLFF
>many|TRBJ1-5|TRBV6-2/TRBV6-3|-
TGTGCCAGCAGTTATCGTTATGAATTTTGGGTCTCCGGGACTAGTCAGCCCCAGCATTTT
CASSYRYEFWVSGTSQPQHF
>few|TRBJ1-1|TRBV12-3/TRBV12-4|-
TGTGCCAGCAGCATGACAGGAATGAACACTGAAGCTTTCTTT
CASSMTGMNTEAFF
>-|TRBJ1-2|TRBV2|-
TGTGCCAGCAGTCCTTTCTCCGGGAGCGACGGCTACACCTTC
CASSPFSGSDGYTF
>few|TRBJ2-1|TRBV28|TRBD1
TGTGCCAGCAGTGCGTTGGGGGGGACAGGGAGAGTTCATGAGCAGTTCTTC
CASSALGGTGRVHEQFF
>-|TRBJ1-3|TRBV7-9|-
TGTGCCAGCAGCTCCAAGTTGGGAACCGGAAACACCATATATTTT
CASSSKLGTGNTIYF
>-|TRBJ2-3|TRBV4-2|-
TGTGCCAGCAGCCAAGATTTACCCGCAATGTACACAGATACGCAGTATTTT
CASSQDLPAMYTDTQYF
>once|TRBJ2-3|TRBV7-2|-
TGTGCCAGCAGCTTATTTGAGGGCTTAGATACGCAGTATTTT
CASSLFEGLDTQYF
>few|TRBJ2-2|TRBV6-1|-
TGTGCCAGCAGTCCGGGAGCAAGGGCCGGGGAGCTGTTTTTT
CASSPGARAGELFF
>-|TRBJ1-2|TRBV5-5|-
TGTGCCAGCAGCCTCGCACCGGGACACCGTAACTATGGCTACACCTTC
CASSLAPGHRNYGYTF
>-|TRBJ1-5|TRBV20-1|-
TGCAGTGCTAGAGAATCAGGGTTACATCAGCCCCAGCATTTT
CSARESGLHQPQHF
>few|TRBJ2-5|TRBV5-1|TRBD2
TGCGCCAGCAGCGTACCGGGACTAACATACCAAGAGACCCAGTACTTC
CASSVPGLTYQETQYF
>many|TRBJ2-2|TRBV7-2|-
TGTGCCAGCAGCTTAATGGCCCGGGGCACCGGGGAGCTGTTTTTT
CASSLMARGTGELFF
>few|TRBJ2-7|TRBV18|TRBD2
TGTGCCAGCTCAACCGGACTAGCGGGAACTGGCGAGCAGTACTTC
CASSTGLAGTGEQYF
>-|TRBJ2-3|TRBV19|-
TGTGCCAGTAACTCTCACTCAGGAGGGACAGATACGCAGTATTTT
CASNSHSGGTDTQYF
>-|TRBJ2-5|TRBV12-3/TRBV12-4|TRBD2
TGTGCCAGCAGTTTTACTAGCGGGAACCAAGAGACCCAGTACTTC
CASSFTSGNQETQYF